The sequence of this TCR beta chain was determined in a study of cytomegalovirus exposure and HLA in healthy donors. On this clone: Antigen unknown.

The PCR used 60 Vbeta and 13 Jbeta primers. Per the original methods: Among the unique TCR beta chains that a later analysis counted, 80 million to 100 million in all, about 12 million were shared. Repertoires were generated with immunoSEQ multiplex PCR, while TCRdb's copy carries only in-frame clones and drops some. V, J and clone size were drawn from that table, and D and trimming were deduced from the DNA. The sample shows some 200,000 clones, 81% of them seen only once. The CDR3 contains 19 residues. Findings and limits, study-wide: Further analysis was carried out later, and it showed several of the most significant clusters appearing linked to common viral pathogens. The authors later found HLA-associated TCR beta chains more clonally expanded than equally common others.

The chain carries TRBV12-1 and TRBJ1-3; no check of the table's D call, TRBD1, against the DNA was made. TRBV12-1 is described as a pseudogene. This TCR derives from a man aged 45-60 years in good health and CMV-seronegative. Sequences were obtained from PBMCs. In nucleotides, the CDR3 is TGTGCCAGCAGCTTGAGTACAGGGCAACGGATCCCCTCTGGAAACACCATATATTTT. It codes for CASSLSTGQRIPSGNTIYF.